This T cell receptor beta chain was documented in a study of blood T cells in healthy people across ages. Looking at the study overall: The template switching approach captured approximately one barcoded beta molecule for every two T cells. Study-level findings and limits: Greater diversity and more naive CD4+ cells were seen in long-lived donors than in aged donors.

A second PCR of about 7 to 11 cycles used a sample-barcoded 5' primer and a J-beta primer mix. TCRdb used MiXCR to reprocess the 5' RACE reads, holding one entry per CDR3 protein. The sample has 550,000 to 600,000 distinct CDR3 sequences, roughly 28% seen once. This clonotype was counted only a few times. Its antigen is as yet unknown. The CDR3 totals 16 residues. V was pared by 4 bases and J by 7 bases, with 23 bases between. The specimen sequenced was blood. The chain has TRBV12-3 or TRBV12-4 and TRBJ2-7; D is possibly TRBD2 (5 bases). This clonotype was obtained from a woman in her sixties or seventies in good health. The CDR3, as DNA: TGTGCCAGCAGTTCATCTTGGCAAGATGTATCGGGGGAGCAGTACTTC. Its protein is CASSSSWQDVSGEQYF.